These 29 T cell receptor beta chains originate from one sample sequenced in a study of beta chain features in type 1 diabetes. The authors reverse transcribed all of the isolated RNA, so sequencing captured expressed TCRB transcripts. The data were produced by immunoSEQ multiplex PCR, yet TCRdb's version contains in-frame clones alone and is incomplete. This table has roughly 140,000 clones, about 7.3% appearing once. The sample taken for sequencing was central memory CD4+ T cells from blood. These receptors all come from a man aged 18-30 years in good health.

This clone was observed at least ten times. This chain connects TRBV4-3 to TRBJ2-7, with D possibly matching TRBD1 (6 bases). The CDR3 has 16 residues. Trimming removed 1 base from V and 0 bases from J, with 13 bases in between. Germline lookup yields CDR1 LGHNA and CDR2 YSLEER. The CDR3 spells CASSQVEDRSSYEQYF. DNA for the CDR3: TGCGCCAGCAGCCAAGTTGAGGACAGAAGCTCCTACGAGCAGTACTTC.

This clone was seen repeatedly, ten times or more. CDR3 loop: CASSGTGTDTQYF. For the CDR3, the DNA is TGTGCCAGCAGTGGGACAGGCACAGATACGCAGTATTTT. V and J are TRBV25-1 and TRBJ2-3, with D perhaps TRBD1 (6 bases). The V and J ends lost 4 bases and 1 base respectively, with 6 bases between them. The germline V gene encodes CDR1 MGHDK and CDR2 SYGVNS. This CDR3 comprises 13 residues.

The gene calls are TRBV27 and TRBJ2-5; tentatively, D is TRBD1 (6 bases). CDR3 length equals 16 residues. Germline lookup yields CDR1 MNHEY and CDR2 SMNVEV (reference sequence). V was cut by 3 bases and J by 1 base, with 15 bases left in between. The CDR3 region has the DNA TGTGCCAGCAGTTTTAAATCGGGACATTCCCAAGAGACCCAGTACTTC. Protein: CASSFKSGHSQETQYF.

The chain uses TRBV23-1 and TRBJ1-1; D is unclear. TRBV23-1 is given ORF status, its function remaining uncertain. V was pared by 6 bases and J by 5 bases, with 16 bases between. The CDR3 extends over 14 amino acids. CDR3 sequence reads: CASSRLDPPTEAFF. CDR3 DNA sequence: TGCGCCAGCAGCCGACTAGACCCACCAACTGAAGCTTTCTTT.

The chain is built from TRBV5-1 and TRBJ1-4, with TRBD1 identical over 9 bases. The germline gives CDR1 SGHRS, CDR2 YFSETQ. This CDR3 region has 16 residues. V trimming: 4 bases; J trimming: 0 bases; junction bases outside the gene matches: 4. The CDR3 bases are TGCGCCAGCAGCGTCGGACAGGGGACAACTAATGAAAAACTGTTTTTT. This gives the protein CASSVGQGTTNEKLFF.

This clone was found a few times. The rearrangement links TRBV28 to TRBJ1-4; TRBD1 is a possible D gene (6 bases). The V end lost 5 bases, the J end lost 2 bases, and 15 bases lay between the germline ends. Germline V gene data show CDR1 as MDHEN and CDR2 as SYDVKM. The CDR3 is 16 residues long. This CDR3 reads CASSRIGTPTNEKLFF. The CDR3 nucleotides are TGTGCCAGCAGTCGAATAGGGACACCCACTAATGAAAAACTGTTTTTT.

This clone was counted many times. This chain uses TRBV7-2 with TRBJ2-7; 11 bases agree with TRBD1. CDR3 length: 13 residues. With V trimmed by 5 bases and J by 9 bases, 6 bases remained unmatched. CDR1 SGHTA and CDR2 FQGNSA come from the germline V gene. CDR3 nucleotide sequence: TGTGCCAGCAGCATCGGGACAGGGGGTGGGCAGTACTTC. Its translation is CASSIGTGGGQYF.

This clone was detected many times. The V and J genes are TRBV30 and TRBJ2-7; 7 bases are shared with TRBD1. V lost 3 bases to trimming and J lost 3 bases; unmatched junction nucleotides: 5. The CDR3 spans 13 residues. CDR1 and CDR2 (germline): GTSNPN, SVGIG (reference sequence). CDR3 coding DNA: TGTGCCTGGAGAGAGACAGGGATCTACGAGCAGTACTTC. It translates to CAWRETGIYEQYF.

The rearrangement joins TRBV4-1 to TRBJ2-7, with a weak D call TRBD1 (6 bases). In germline, CDR1 is MGHRA, CDR2 YSYEKL. Trimming took off 2 bases at V and 4 bases at J, with 12 bases between the two ends. This CDR3 spans 14 amino acids. As DNA, the CDR3 is TGCGCCAGCAGCCAAAACCTAGGACAGTACGAGCAGTACTTC. This gives the protein CASSQNLGQYEQYF.

A few counts support this clone. V usage is TRBV10-3 and J usage is TRBJ1-2; weak D call: TRBD1 (6 bases). This CDR3 has 15 amino acids. Germline assignment: CDR1 ENHRY and CDR2 SYGVKD. The ends were cut back, 8 bases at V and 4 bases at J, with 20 bases in the middle. The CDR3 DNA reads as TGTGCCATCGACCCGACAGGTCACGTCGGCTATGGCTACACCTTC. This codes for CAIDPTGHVGYGYTF.

Concerning this clone itself: The same CDR3 can be traced to other DNA sequences in this sample. V and J are TRBV7-2 and TRBJ2-3; 11 nucleotides line up with TRBD2. J lost 6 bases, V lost 4 bases, and 9 bases had no gene match. Looked up from germline, CDR1 is SGHTA and CDR2 is FQGNSA. The length of the CDR3 is 16 residues. The CDR3 DNA reads as TGTGCCAGCAGCTCGTATCTAGCGGGGGGCGGGGATACGCAGTATTTT. This sequence encodes CASSSYLAGGGDTQYF. The entire variable domain, with the rest obtained from reference TRBV7-2 and TRBJ2-3, is as follows: GAGVSQSPSNKVTEKGKDVELRCDPISGHTALYWYRQSLGQGLEFLIYFQGNSAPDKSGLPSDRFSAERTGGSVSTLTIQRTQQEDSAVYLCASSSYLAGGGDTQYFGPGTRLTVL.

This clone was seen more than once but under ten times. V gene TRBV4-1 combines with J gene TRBJ2-5, with D perhaps TRBD1 (5 bases). Judging by the DNA end, TRBJ2-7 fits better; the J call may be wrong. The CDR3 runs to 14 residues. Germline V gene lookup returns CDR1 MGHRA and CDR2 YSYEKL. The CDR3 reads CASSQEGAGREQYF. The CDR3 DNA sequence: TGCGCCAGCAGCCAAGAAGGGGCAGGGCGCGAGCAGTACTTC.

There are a few counts of this clone. J is TRBJ2-7 and V is TRBV6-5; D is ambiguous. Trimming stripped 5 bases from V and 1 base from J, with 12 bases between. The CDR3 contains 14 residues. Germline lookup yields CDR1 MNHEY and CDR2 SVGAGI. Written as DNA, the CDR3 is TGTGCCAGCAGTATCAATCAGGATTCCTACGAGCAGTACTTC. This codes for CASSINQDSYEQYF.

This clone was detected ten times or more. This chain connects TRBV13 to TRBJ2-3, with 9 bases lining up with TRBD1. Germline trimming cut 0 bases from V and 6 bases from J; bases unmatched to any gene: 4. Germline lookup yields CDR1 PRHDT and CDR2 FYEKMQ (reference sequence). The CDR3 sequence is 15 residues long. The CDR3 DNA sequence: TGTGCCAGCAGCTTAGGAGACAGGGGGGTGGATACGCAGTATTTT. As protein: CASSLGDRGVDTQYF. Full variable domain (remainder filled in from reference TRBV13 and TRBJ2-3): AAGVIQSPRHLIKEKRETATLKCYPIPRHDTVYWYQQGPGQDPQFLISFYEKMQSDKGSIPDRFSAQQFSDYHSELNMSSLELGDSALYFCASSLGDRGVDTQYFGPGTRLTVL.

This clone turned up a few times. The chain combines TRBV27 with TRBJ2-5; 7 bases fit TRBD2. The CDR3 is 16 amino acids. Losses at the gene ends were 5 bases for V and 0 bases for J; bases not matched to a gene: 9. Looked up from germline, CDR1 is MNHEY and CDR2 is SMNVEV (reference sequence). For the CDR3, the DNA is TGTGCCAGCAGTCCGCTAAGAGCGGGGTACCAAGAGACCCAGTACTTC. The encoded protein is CASSPLRAGYQETQYF.

The chain employs TRBV11-3 and TRBJ1-2, with D hard to call. CDR3 length: 13 amino acids. The germline gives CDR1 SGHNT, CDR2 YENEEA. Trimming removed 3 bases at V and 6 bases at J, with 11 bases between. CDR3 DNA: TGTGCCAGCAGCTTCTCATCCGGGGATGGCTACACCTTC. This encodes CASSFSSGDGYTF.

V and J are TRBV10-2 and TRBJ1-5; TRBD1 might be the D (6 bases). Trimming removed 6 bases at V and 6 bases at J, with 15 bases between. The CDR3 runs to 14 residues. Germline lookup yields CDR1 WSHSY and CDR2 SAAADI. The CDR3 sequence is CASRQGLSGQPQHF. The CDR3 coding sequence is TGCGCCAGCAGGCAGGGGTTATCTGGTCAGCCCCAGCATTTT.

The sample holds a few counts of this clone. V usage is TRBV5-5 and J usage is TRBJ2-4; TRBD1 matches at 9 bases. V was clipped by 3 bases and J by 8 bases; unmatched bases: 3. The CDR3 consists of 13 residues. The germline V gene has CDR1 SGHKS and CDR2 YYEKEE (reference sequence). Here the CDR3 DNA reads TGTGCCAGCAGCTGGACAGGGGAGGACATTCAGTACTTC. Translating gives CASSWTGEDIQYF.

This clone was recorded a few times. The chain couples TRBV4-3 to TRBJ1-4; tentative D call: TRBD1 (5 bases). V was clipped by 1 base and J by 8 bases, with 20 bases between them. Germline V gene lookup returns CDR1 LGHNA and CDR2 YSLEER. The CDR3 has 17 amino acids. CDR3: CASSQGRGGVGMEKLFF. Here the CDR3 DNA reads TGCGCCAGCAGCCAAGGGCGGGGGGGAGTAGGAATGGAAAAACTGTTTTTT.

Only a few counts were recorded for this clone. This chain uses TRBV5-4 with TRBJ2-3; D gene unclear. The CDR3 is 16 amino acids. The V gene lost 0 bases and the J gene lost 0 bases, with 11 bases spanning the gap. In germline, CDR1 is SGHNT, CDR2 YYREEE (reference sequence). In nucleotides, the CDR3 is TGTGCCAGCAGCTTGGTGGGCTACTCTAGCACAGATACGCAGTATTTT. Protein sequence: CASSLVGYSSTDTQYF.

The J gene is TRBJ1-5, the V gene TRBV7-2; 7 bases line up with TRBD1. Germline CDR1 reads SGHTA; CDR2 reads FQGNSA. The junction had 2 bases not matched to a gene; V was cut back by 0 bases and J by 3 bases. The CDR3 has 15 amino acids. CDR3 amino acids: CASSLAQGINQPQHF. The CDR3 nucleotides read TGTGCCAGCAGCTTAGCACAGGGGATCAATCAGCCCCAGCATTTT.

The chain joins TRBV5-6 to TRBJ1-6; D perhaps matches TRBD1 (5 bases). The CDR3 covers 14 residues. V lost 6 bases and J 4 bases, leaving 11 bases between the germline ends. Germline loops: CDR1 SGHDT, CDR2 YYEEEE. CDR3 protein: CASTRRTYNSPLHF. The CDR3 nucleotides are TGTGCCAGCACAAGGCGGACATATAATTCACCCCTCCACTTT.

The chain carries TRBV7-2 and TRBJ1-2; 7 bases are shared with TRBD1. V lost 3 bases and J lost 5; bases outside the gene matches: 9. The CDR3 has 15 residues. CDR1 and CDR2 (germline): SGHTA, FQGNSA. The CDR3: CASSLFTGVEYGYTF. Written as DNA, the CDR3 is TGTGCCAGCAGCTTGTTCACAGGGGTTGAGTATGGCTACACCTTC.

This clone was seen more than once but under ten times. The V and J genes are TRBV11-2 and TRBJ2-5, with 11 nucleotides matching TRBD2. V was clipped by 1 base and J by 4 bases; unmatched bases: 8. Germline CDR1 and CDR2: SGHAT and FQNNGV. This CDR3 has 17 amino acids. The CDR3 bases are TGTGCCAGCAGCTTAGTCGTGGTAGCGGGAGGGAGAGAGACCCAGTACTTC. Amino acid sequence: CASSLVVVAGGRETQYF.

V gene TRBV5-4 combines with J gene TRBJ2-5; 7 nucleotides agree with TRBD2. The CDR3 spans 14 residues. V gave up 4 bases and J gave up 2 bases; unmatched junction bases: 5. CDR1 is SGHNT and CDR2 is YYREEE in the germline V gene (reference sequence). CDR3 in amino acids: CASSRGGSQETQYF. The CDR3 nucleotides are TGTGCCAGCAGCCGGGGAGGGAGTCAAGAGACCCAGTACTTC.

The chain couples TRBV7-8 to TRBJ1-1; D is undetermined. This CDR3 region has 14 residues. V was shortened by 1 base and J by 1 base, with 7 bases between the two germline ends. CDR1 is SGHVS, CDR2 FQNEAQ, per germline. The CDR3 is CASSLDTQNTEAFF. The CDR3 coding sequence is TGTGCCAGCAGCTTAGACACCCAGAACACTGAAGCTTTCTTT.

V gene TRBV30 combines with J gene TRBJ2-6; D gene ambiguous. Germline CDR1 GTSNPN, CDR2 SVGIG (reference sequence). The CDR3 runs 16 residues. Trimming cost V 3 bases and J 0 bases, with 12 bases left between them. DNA of the CDR3: TGTGCCTGGAGCTTTCGTCGAGTCTCTGGGGCCAACGTCCTGACTTTC. Its protein product is CAWSFRRVSGANVLTF.

The chain joins TRBV7-2 to TRBJ2-7; D is possibly TRBD1 (5 bases). The ends were cut back, 7 bases at V and 5 bases at J, with 9 bases in the middle. The germline CDR1 and CDR2 sequences are SGHTA and FQGNSA. This CDR3 spans 11 amino acids. Here the CDR3 reads CASTARDEQYF. DNA of the CDR3: TGTGCCAGCACCGCCAGGGACGAGCAGTACTTC.

This clone was seen a few times. The chain employs TRBV7-2 and TRBJ2-7; weak D call: TRBD1 (5 bases). The CDR3 is made up of 14 amino acids. Looked up from germline, CDR1 is SGHTA and CDR2 is FQGNSA. V shed 3 bases and J shed 6 bases, with 15 bases lying between them. The CDR3 bases are TGTGCCAGCAGCTTTGGTACCGCCCAGGGCGAGCAGTACTTC. Encoded protein: CASSFGTAQGEQYF.